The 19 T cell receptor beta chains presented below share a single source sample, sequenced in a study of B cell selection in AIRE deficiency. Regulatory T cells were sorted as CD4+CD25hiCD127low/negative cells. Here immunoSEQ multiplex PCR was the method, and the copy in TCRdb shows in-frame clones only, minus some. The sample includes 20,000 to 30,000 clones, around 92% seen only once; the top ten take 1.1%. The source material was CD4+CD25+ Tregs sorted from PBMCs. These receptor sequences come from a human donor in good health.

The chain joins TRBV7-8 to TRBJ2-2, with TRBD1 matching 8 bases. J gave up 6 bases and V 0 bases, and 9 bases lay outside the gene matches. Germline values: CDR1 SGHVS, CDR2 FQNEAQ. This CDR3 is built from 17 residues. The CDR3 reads CASSLAMAGGVSGELFF. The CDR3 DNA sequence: TGTGCCAGCAGCTTAGCGATGGCAGGGGGCGTTTCCGGGGAGCTGTTTTTT.

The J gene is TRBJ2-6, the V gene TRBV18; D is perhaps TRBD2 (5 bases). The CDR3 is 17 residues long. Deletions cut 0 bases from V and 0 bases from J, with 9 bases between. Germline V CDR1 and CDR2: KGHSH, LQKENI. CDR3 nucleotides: TGTGCCAGCTCACCACCTGGAGGAACCTCTGGGGCCAACGTCCTGACTTTC. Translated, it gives CASSPPGGTSGANVLTF.

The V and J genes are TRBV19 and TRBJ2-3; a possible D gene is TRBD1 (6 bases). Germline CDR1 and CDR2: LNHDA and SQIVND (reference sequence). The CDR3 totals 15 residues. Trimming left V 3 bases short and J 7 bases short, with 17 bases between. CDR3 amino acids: CASSIVPGDGYTQYF. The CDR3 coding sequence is TGTGCCAGTAGTATCGTACCAGGGGACGGGTATACGCAGTATTTT.

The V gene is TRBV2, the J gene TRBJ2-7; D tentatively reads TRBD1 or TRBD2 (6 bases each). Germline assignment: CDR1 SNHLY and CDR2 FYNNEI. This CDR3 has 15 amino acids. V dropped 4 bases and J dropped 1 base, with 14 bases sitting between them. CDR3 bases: TGTGCCAGCAGTGTCGAAGGAGGGGGTTCCTACGAGCAGTACTTC. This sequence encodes CASSVEGGGSYEQYF.

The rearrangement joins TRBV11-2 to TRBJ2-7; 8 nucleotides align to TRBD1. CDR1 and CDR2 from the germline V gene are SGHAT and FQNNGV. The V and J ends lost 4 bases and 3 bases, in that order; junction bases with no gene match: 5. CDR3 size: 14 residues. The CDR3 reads CASSSGTGNYEQYF. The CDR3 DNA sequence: TGTGCCAGCAGCTCCGGGACAGGAAACTACGAGCAGTACTTC.

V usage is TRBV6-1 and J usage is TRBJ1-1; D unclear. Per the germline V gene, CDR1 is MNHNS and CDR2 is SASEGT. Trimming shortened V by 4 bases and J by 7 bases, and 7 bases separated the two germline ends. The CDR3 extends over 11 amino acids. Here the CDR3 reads CASSATREAFF. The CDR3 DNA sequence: TGTGCCAGCAGTGCCACCCGTGAAGCTTTCTTT.

The CDR3 sequence: CASSLSGVNYGYTF. The CDR3 coding sequence is TGTGCCAGCAGCTTGTCAGGGGTTAACTATGGCTACACCTTC. This chain uses TRBV7-9 with TRBJ1-2, with D possibly TRBD1 on 6 matching bases. V was trimmed by 3 bases and J by 1 base, leaving 9 bases between them. This CDR3 region has 14 residues. Germline lookup yields CDR1 SEHNR and CDR2 FQNEAQ (reference sequence).

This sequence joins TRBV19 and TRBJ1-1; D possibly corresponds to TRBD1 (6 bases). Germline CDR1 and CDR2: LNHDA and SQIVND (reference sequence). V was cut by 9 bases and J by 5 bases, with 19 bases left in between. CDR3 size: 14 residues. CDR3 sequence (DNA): TGTGCCAGCTTGGGCAGGGGATATAGAACTGAAGCTTTCTTT. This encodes CASLGRGYRTEAFF.

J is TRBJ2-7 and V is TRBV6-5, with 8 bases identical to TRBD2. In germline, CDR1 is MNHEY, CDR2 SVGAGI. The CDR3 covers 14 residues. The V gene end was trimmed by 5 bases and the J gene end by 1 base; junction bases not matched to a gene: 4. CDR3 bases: TGTGCCAGCAGTGGCGGGGGGATATCCTACGAGCAGTACTTC. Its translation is CASSGGGISYEQYF.

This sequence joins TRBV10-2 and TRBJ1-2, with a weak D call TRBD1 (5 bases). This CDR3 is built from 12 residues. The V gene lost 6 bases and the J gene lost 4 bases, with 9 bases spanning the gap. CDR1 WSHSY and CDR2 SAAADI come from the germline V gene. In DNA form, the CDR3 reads TGCGCCAGCAGGGGGGGAGGCTATGGCTACACCTTC. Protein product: CASRGGGYGYTF.

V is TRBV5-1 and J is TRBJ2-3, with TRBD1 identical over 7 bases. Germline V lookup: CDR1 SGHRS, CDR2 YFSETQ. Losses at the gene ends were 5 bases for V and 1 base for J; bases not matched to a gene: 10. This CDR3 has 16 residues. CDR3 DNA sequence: TGCGCCAGCAGTTATGCTACAGGGGTAGGCACAGATACGCAGTATTTT. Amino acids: CASSYATGVGTDTQYF.

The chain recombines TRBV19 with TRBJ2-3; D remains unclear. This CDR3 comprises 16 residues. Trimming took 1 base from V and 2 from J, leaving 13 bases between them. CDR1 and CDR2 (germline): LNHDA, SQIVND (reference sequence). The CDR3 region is CASSIGYQLLTDTQYF. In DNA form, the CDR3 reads TGTGCCAGTAGTATAGGCTACCAACTACTCACAGATACGCAGTATTTT.

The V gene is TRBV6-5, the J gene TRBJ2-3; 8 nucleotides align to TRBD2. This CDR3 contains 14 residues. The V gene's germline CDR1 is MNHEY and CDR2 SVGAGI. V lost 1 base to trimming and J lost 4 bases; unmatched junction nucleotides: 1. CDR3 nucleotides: TGTGCCAGCAGTTACTGGCGGGGGGCAGATACGCAGTATTTT. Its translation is CASSYWRGADTQYF.

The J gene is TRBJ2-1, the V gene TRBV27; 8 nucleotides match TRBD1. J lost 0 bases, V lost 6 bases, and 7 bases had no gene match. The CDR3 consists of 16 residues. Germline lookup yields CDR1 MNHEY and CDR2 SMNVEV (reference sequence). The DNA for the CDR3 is TGTGCCAGCAGCCAGCGGACAGGGAGCTCCTACAATGAGCAGTTCTTC. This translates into CASSQRTGSSYNEQFF.

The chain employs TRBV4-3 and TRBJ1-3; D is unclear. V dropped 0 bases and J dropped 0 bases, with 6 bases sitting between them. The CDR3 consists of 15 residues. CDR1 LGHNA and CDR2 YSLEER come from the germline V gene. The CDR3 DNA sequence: TGCGCCAGCAGCCAAGACACCTACTCTGGAAACACCATATATTTT. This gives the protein CASSQDTYSGNTIYF.

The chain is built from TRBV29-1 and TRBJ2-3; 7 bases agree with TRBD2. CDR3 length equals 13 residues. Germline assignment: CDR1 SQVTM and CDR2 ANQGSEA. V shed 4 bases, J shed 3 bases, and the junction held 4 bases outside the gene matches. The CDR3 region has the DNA TGCAGCGTTGGAGCGCGGGGGACAGATACGCAGTATTTT. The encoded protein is CSVGARGTDTQYF.

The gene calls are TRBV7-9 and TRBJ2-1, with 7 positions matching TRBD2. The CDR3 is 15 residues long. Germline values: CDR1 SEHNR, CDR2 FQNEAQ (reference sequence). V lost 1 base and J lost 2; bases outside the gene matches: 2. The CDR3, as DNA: TGTGCCAGCAGCTTAGGAGCGGGAACCTACAATGAGCAGTTCTTC. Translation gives CASSLGAGTYNEQFF. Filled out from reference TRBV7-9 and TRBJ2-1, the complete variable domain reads DTGVSQNPRHKITKRGQNVTFRCDPISEHNRLYWYRQTLGQGPEFLTYFQNEAQLEKSRLLSDRFSAERPKGSFSTLEIQRTEQGDSAMYLCASSLGAGTYNEQFFGPGTRLTVL.

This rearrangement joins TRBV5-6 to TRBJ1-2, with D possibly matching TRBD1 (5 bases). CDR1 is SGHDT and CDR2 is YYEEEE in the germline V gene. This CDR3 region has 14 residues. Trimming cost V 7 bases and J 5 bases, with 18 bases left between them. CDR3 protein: CASEESGTVYGYTF. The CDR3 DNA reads TGTGCCAGCGAAGAGTCCGGGACGGTTTATGGCTACACCTTC. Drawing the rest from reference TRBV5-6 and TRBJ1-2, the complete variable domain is DAGVTQSPTHLIKTRGQQVTLRCSPKSGHDTVSWYQQALGQGPQFIFQYYEEEERQRGNFPDRFSGHQFPNYSSELNVNALLLGDSALYLCASEESGTVYGYTFGSGTRLTVV.

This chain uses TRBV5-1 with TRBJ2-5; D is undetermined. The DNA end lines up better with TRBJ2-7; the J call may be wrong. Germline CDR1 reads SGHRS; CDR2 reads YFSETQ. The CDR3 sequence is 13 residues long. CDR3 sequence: CASSRRTVHEQYF. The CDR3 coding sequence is TGCGCCAGCAGCAGAAGGACGGTGCACGAGCAGTACTTC.